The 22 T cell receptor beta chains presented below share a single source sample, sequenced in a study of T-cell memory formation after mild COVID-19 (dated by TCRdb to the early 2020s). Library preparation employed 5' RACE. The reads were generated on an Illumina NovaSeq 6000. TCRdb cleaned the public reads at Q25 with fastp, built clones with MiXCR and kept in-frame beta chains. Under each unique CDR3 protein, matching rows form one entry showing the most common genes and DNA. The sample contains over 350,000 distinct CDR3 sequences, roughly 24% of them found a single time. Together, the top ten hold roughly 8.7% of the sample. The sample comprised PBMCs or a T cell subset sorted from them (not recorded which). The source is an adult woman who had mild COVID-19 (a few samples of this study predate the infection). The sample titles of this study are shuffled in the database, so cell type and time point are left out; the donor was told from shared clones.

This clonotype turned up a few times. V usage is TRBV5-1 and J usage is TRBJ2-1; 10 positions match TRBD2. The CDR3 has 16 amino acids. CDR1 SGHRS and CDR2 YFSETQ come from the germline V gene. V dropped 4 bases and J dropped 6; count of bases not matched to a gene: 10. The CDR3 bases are TGCGCCAGCAGCACCACGCTAGCGGGAGTTTCCAATGAGCAGTTCTTC. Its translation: CASSTTLAGVSNEQFF.

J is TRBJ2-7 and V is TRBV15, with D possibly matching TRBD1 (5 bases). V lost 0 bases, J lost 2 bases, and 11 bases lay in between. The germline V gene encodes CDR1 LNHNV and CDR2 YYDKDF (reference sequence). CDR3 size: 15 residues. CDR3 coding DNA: TGTGCCACCAGCAGAGATCTAGGGGCACCCTACGAGCAGTACTTC. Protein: CATSRDLGAPYEQYF.

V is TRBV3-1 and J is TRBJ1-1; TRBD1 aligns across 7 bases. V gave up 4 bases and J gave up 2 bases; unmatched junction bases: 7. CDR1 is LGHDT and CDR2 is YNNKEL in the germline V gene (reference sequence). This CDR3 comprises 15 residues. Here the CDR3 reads CASSRAGQINTEAFF. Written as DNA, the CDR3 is TGTGCCAGCAGCCGAGCGGGACAGATAAACACTGAAGCTTTCTTT.

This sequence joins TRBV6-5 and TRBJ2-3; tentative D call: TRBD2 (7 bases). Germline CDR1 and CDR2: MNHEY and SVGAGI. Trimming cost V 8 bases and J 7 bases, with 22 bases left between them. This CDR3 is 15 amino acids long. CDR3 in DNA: TGTGCCAGCCGCAGGAGGGGGAGGGACCAGAATACGCAGTATTTT. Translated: CASRRRGRDQNTQYF.

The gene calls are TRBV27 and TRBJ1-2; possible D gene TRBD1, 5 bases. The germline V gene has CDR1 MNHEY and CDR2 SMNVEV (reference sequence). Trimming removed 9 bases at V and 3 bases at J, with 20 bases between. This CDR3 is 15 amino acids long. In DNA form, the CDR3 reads TGTGCCAGTAGAGCTCCGGCACAGGCCCACTATGGCTACACCTTC. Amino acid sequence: CASRAPAQAHYGYTF.

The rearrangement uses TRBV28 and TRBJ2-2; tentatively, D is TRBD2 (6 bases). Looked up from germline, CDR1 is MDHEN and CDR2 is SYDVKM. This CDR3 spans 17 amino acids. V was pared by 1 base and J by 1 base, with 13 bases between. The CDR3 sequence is CASSLSSGLKNTGELFF. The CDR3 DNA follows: TGTGCCAGCAGTTTATCATCGGGACTGAAGAACACCGGGGAGCTGTTTTTT.

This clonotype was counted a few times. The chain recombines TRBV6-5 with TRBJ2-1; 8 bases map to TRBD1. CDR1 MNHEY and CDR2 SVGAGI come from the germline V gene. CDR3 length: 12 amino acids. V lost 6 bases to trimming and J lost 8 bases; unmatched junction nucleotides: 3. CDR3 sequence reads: CASRDRVHEQFF. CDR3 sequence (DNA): TGTGCCAGCAGGGACAGGGTCCATGAGCAGTTCTTC.

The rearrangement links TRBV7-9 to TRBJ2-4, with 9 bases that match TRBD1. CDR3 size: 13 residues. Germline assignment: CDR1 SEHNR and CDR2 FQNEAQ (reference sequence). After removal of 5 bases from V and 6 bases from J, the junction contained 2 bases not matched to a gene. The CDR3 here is CASSGGQGNIQYF. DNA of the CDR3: TGTGCCAGCAGCGGGGGACAGGGAAACATTCAGTACTTC.

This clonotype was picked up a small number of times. The CDR3 here is CASSLAPSGTDTQYF. The CDR3, as DNA: TGTGCCAGCAGCTTAGCTCCCTCGGGCACAGATACGCAGTATTTT. The V and J genes are TRBV11-2 and TRBJ2-3; no clear D gene. The length of the CDR3 is 15 residues. V gave up 1 base and J gave up 1 base, with 9 bases separating them. Germline loops: CDR1 SGHAT, CDR2 FQNNGV.

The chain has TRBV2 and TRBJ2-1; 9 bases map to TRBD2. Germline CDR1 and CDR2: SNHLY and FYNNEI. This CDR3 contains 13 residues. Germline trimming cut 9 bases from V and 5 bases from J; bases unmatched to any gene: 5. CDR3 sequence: CASWTSENNEQFF. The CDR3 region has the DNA TGTGCCAGTTGGACTAGCGAGAACAATGAGCAGTTCTTC. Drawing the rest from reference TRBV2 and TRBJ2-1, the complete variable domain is EPEVTQTPSHQVTQMGQEVILRCVPISNHLYFYWYRQILGQKVEFLVSFYNNEISEKSEIFDDQFSVERPDGSNFTLKIRSTKLEDSAMYFCASWTSENNEQFFGPGTRLTVL.

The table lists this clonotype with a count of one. In DNA, the CDR3 is TGCAGTGCTGAAGACAGGCGGAAAAACATTCAGTACTTC. Translating gives CSAEDRRKNIQYF. The J gene is TRBJ2-4, the V gene TRBV20-1; D might be TRBD1 (6 bases). Germline V CDR1 and CDR2: DFQATT, SNEGSKA (reference sequence). This CDR3 is built from 13 residues. V was clipped by 5 bases and J by 4 bases, with 12 bases between them.

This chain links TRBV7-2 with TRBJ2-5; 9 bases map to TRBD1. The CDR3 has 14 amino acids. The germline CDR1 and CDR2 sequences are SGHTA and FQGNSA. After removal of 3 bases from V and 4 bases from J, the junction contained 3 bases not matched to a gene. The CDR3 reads CASSFGQGLETQYF. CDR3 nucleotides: TGTGCCAGCAGCTTTGGACAGGGGTTAGAGACCCAGTACTTC.

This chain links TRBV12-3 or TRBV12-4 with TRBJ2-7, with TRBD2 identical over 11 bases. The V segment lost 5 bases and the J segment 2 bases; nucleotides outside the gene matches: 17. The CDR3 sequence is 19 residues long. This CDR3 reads CASSPGESGLAVQTYEQYF. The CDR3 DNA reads TGTGCCAGCAGTCCGGGGGAGTCGGGACTAGCGGTCCAAACCTACGAGCAGTACTTC.

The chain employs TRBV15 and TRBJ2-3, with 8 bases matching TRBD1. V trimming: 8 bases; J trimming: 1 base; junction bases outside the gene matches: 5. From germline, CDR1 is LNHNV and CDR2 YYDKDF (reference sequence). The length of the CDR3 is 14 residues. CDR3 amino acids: CATAQGAGTDTQYF. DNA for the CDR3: TGTGCCACCGCTCAGGGGGCCGGCACAGATACGCAGTATTTT. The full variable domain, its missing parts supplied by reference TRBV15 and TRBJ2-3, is DAMVIQNPRYQVTQFGKPVTLSCSQTLNHNVMYWYQQKSSQAPKLLFHYYDKDFNNEADTPDNFQSRRPNTSFCFLDIRSPGLGDTAMYLCATAQGAGTDTQYFGPGTRLTVL.

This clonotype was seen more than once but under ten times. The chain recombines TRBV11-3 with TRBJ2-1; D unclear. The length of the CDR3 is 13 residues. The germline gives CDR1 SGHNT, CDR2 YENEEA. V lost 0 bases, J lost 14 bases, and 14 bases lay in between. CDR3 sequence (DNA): TGTGCCAGCAGCTTAGACCCCCGGTCGCCGGAGTTCTTC. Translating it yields CASSLDPRSPEFF.

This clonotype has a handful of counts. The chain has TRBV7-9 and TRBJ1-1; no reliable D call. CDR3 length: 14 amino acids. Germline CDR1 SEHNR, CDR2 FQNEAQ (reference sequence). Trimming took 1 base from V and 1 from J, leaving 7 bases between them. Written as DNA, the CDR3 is TGTGCCAGCAGCTTAGACATTCCGAACACTGAAGCTTTCTTT. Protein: CASSLDIPNTEAFF.

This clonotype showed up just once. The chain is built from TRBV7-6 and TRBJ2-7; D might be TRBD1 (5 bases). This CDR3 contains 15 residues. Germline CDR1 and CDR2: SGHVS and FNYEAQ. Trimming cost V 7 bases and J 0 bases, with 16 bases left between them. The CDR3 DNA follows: TGTGCCAGCAAGCCTGTGGCAGGGAACTCCTACGAGCAGTACTTC. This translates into CASKPVAGNSYEQYF.

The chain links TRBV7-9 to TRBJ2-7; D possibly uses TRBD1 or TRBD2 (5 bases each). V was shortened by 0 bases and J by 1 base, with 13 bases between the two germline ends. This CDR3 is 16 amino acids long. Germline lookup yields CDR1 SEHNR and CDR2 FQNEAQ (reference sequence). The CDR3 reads CASSLARGLLSYEQYF. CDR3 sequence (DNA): TGTGCCAGCAGCTTAGCGAGGGGCCTACTTTCCTACGAGCAGTACTTC.

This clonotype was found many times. CDR3 nucleotide sequence: TGCGCCAGCAGCTTACTACAGGGTGGTGATGGCTACACCTTC. This encodes CASSLLQGGDGYTF. The genes are TRBV5-1 and TRBJ1-2, with D perhaps matching TRBD1 (6 bases). CDR3 size: 14 residues. Trimming pared 2 bases from V and 6 bases from J, leaving 14 bases between. Looked up from germline, CDR1 is SGHRS and CDR2 is YFSETQ.

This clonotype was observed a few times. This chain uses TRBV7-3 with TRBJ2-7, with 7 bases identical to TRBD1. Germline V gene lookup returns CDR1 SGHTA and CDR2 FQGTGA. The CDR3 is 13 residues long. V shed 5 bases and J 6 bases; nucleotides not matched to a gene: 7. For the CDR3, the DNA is TGTGCCAGCAGCCCCTTCTCAGGGGGCGAGCAGTACTTC. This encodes CASSPFSGGEQYF.

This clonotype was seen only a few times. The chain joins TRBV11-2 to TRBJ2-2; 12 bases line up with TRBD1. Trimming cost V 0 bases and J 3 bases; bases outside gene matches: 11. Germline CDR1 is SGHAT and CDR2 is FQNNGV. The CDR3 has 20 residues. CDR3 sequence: CASSLEFSGTGGTDTGELFF. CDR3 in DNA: TGTGCCAGCAGCTTAGAGTTTTCCGGGACAGGGGGCACGGACACCGGGGAGCTGTTTTTT.

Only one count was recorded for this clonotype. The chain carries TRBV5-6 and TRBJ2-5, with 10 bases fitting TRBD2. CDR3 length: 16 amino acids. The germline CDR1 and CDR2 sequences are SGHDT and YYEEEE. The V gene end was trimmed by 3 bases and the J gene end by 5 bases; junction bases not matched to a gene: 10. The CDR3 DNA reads TGTGCCAGCAGCTGGGGTCCAGCGGGGGGGCTTGAGACCCAGTACTTC. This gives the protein CASSWGPAGGLETQYF. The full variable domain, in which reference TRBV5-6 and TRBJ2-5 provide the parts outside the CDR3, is DAGVTQSPTHLIKTRGQQVTLRCSPKSGHDTVSWYQQALGQGPQFIFQYYEEEERQRGNFPDRFSGHQFPNYSSELNVNALLLGDSALYLCASSWGPAGGLETQYFGPGTRLLVL.